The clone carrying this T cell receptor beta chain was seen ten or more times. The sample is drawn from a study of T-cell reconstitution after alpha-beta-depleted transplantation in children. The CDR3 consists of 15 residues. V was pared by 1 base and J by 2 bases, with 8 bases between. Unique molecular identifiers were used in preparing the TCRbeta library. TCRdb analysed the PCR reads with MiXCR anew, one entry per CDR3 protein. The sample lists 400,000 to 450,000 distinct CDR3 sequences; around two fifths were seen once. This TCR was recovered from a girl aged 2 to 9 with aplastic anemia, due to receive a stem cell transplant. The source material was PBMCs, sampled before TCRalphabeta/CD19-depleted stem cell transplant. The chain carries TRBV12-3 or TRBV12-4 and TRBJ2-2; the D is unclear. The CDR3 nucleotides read TGTGCCAGCAGTTTAGTTCTAGGTAACACCGGGGAGCTGTTTTTT. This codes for CASSLVLGNTGELFF.